This T cell receptor beta chain was observed in a study of monozygotic twins with inflammatory bowel disease. TCRdb reprocessed the 5' RACE reads and reports one entry per CDR3 protein, with no DNA. The repertoire table contains 350,000 to 400,000 distinct CDR3 sequences. CDR3 length: 12 residues. Germline CDR1 and CDR2: MGHDK and SYGVNS. Sequencing used blood. This chain joins TRBV25-1 and TRBJ2-1; TCRdb's D call, TRBD1, is unchecked because there is no DNA. The origin of this receptor is a human donor with ulcerative colitis or Crohn's disease, or a healthy co-twin of an affected twin (not recorded which). CDR3 region: CASLDSYNEQFF.